This T cell receptor (beta chain) appears in the sequencing data of a study of T cells in narcolepsy. V was shortened by 7 bases and J by 6 bases, with 18 bases between the two germline ends. CDR3 size: 14 residues. Per germline, CDR1 LNHDA and CDR2 SQIVND (reference sequence). Sequencing used immunoSEQ multiplex PCR; TCRdb keeps in-frame clones, though not all of them. The data hold some 30,000 clones, with around 90% observed a single time. The chain is built from TRBV19 and TRBJ1-1; tentatively, D is TRBD1 (6 bases). Sequenced input: CD45RA- memory CD4+ T cells from PBMCs. This sequence was found in a human donor with narcolepsy. The CDR3: CASNHRAANAEAFF. In DNA, the CDR3 is TGTGCCAGTAACCACAGGGCAGCTAATGCTGAAGCTTTCTTT.